The clone carrying this T cell receptor beta chain was seen just once. Assay: immunoSEQ multiplex PCR; the TCRdb copy retains only in-frame clones and omits some. This table has over 100,000 clones, about 92% appearing once. V was pared by 2 bases and J by 6 bases, with 3 bases of the junction left unmatched. The CDR3 loop spans 14 amino acids. The germline V gene encodes CDR1 SGHRS and CDR2 YFSETQ. The data belong to a study of CD4+ T cells in melanoma. This TCR was recovered from a human donor with melanoma. Sequences were obtained from peripheral blood. The chain carries TRBV5-1 and TRBJ2-3; TRBD1 matches 10 bases. The CDR3 protein is CASSLRQGADTQYF. The DNA for the CDR3 is TGCGCCAGCAGCTTAAGACAGGGGGCGGATACGCAGTATTTT.